This paragraph covers one T cell receptor (beta chain) sequence. The data belong to a study of control samples from healthy donors and cancer patients. This CDR3 is 14 amino acids long. CDR1 is SGHAT and CDR2 is FQDESV in the germline V gene (reference sequence). The protocol was immunoSEQ multiplex PCR, while the TCRdb copy is restricted to in-frame clones and leaves out a portion. The table shows 130,000 or so clones, with 94% occurring only once. V gene TRBV11-1 combines with J gene TRBJ2-7, with TRBD1 identical over 10 bases. The J call may be wrong; the DNA end is better matched by TRBJ2-5. What was sequenced was blood. The receptor's source is a man in his forties in good health. CDR3 protein: CASSSTGGRETQYF. The CDR3 coding sequence is TGTGCCAGCAGCTCGACAGGGGGCCGGGAGACCCAGTACTTC.